Listed below are T cell receptor beta chains from one sample, sequenced in a study of cytomegalovirus exposure and HLA in healthy donors. Some clones are missing from TCRdb's copy, which holds only in-frame ones; the method was immunoSEQ multiplex PCR. Of under 130,000 clones in the sample, about 78% were seen once. Sample: PBMCs. These receptors were taken from a man aged 30 to 39 in good health and CMV-seronegative. Both conserved end residues are part of each CDR3. D genes are given only for firm matches. Size tells how often a clone was seen (once, few, many) or the class of an expanded clone, and some rows leave it out.

j_call d_call clone_size v_call cdr3_aa cdr3_nt
TRBJ2-7 NA NA TRBV19 CASSQQGYEQYF TGTGCCAGTAGTCAACAGGGCTACGAGCAGTACTTC
TRBJ1-1 NA NA TRBV5-1 CAVGQKDTEAFF TGCGCCGTGGGGCAGAAGGACACTGAAGCTTTCTTT
TRBJ2-7 NA once TRBV27 CASSLSLVGPYEQYF TGTGCCAGCAGTTTATCCCTCGTGGGGCCCTACGAGCAGTACTTC
TRBJ1-1 NA NA TRBV4-3 CASSQDFGVYTEAFF TGCGCCAGCAGCCAAGACTTCGGGGTTTACACTGAAGCTTTCTTT
TRBJ1-1 NA NA TRBV5-4 CASSSMTGLNTEAFF TGTGCCAGCAGCTCGATGACAGGTTTGAACACTGAAGCTTTCTTT
TRBJ2-7 TRBD1 NA TRBV5-1 CASSVQNRGYEQYF TGCGCCAGCAGCGTACAGAACAGGGGCTACGAGCAGTACTTC
TRBJ2-3 NA few TRBV19 CASSIERGLGGDTQYF TGTGCCAGTAGTATAGAGCGGGGGCTCGGGGGAGATACGCAGTATTTT
TRBJ1-1 NA NA TRBV6-1 CASSEPPGAPRTEAFF TGTGCCAGCAGTGAACCGCCAGGGGCCCCGAGGACTGAAGCTTTCTTT
TRBJ2-7 NA NA TRBV9 CASSLSSGQRYEQYF TGTGCCAGCAGCCTCTCATCGGGTCAGCGCTACGAGCAGTACTTC
TRBJ2-5 TRBD1 once TRBV4-1 CASSQAGTGNWKTQYF TGCGCCAGCAGCCAGGCCGGGACAGGGAATTGGAAGACCCAGTACTTC
TRBJ1-1 TRBD1 NA TRBV30 CAWSAGTGGLLKNTEAFF TGTGCCTGGAGTGCAGGGACAGGGGGCCTCCTCAAGAACACTGAAGCTTTCTTT
TRBJ2-1 TRBD1 NA TRBV19 CASSIDGPGQGSNEQFF TGTGCCAGTAGTATAGATGGACCGGGACAGGGGTCCAATGAGCAGTTCTTC
TRBJ2-7 NA NA TRBV7-9 CASSLPSGEQYF TGTGCCAGCAGCCTTCCCTCGGGCGAGCAGTACTTC
TRBJ2-4 TRBD2 NA TRBV19 CASSTGLAGGIAKNIQYF TGTGCCAGTAGTACGGGACTAGCGGGAGGGATAGCCAAAAACATTCAGTACTTC
TRBJ2-1 TRBD1 NA TRBV4-1 CASSRTGFGEQFF TGCGCCAGCAGCCGGACAGGGTTCGGTGAGCAGTTCTTC
TRBJ1-1 NA NA TRBV4-3 CASSRPGGLEITEAFF TGCGCCAGCAGTCGCCCGGGGGGACTTGAAATCACTGAAGCTTTCTTT
TRBJ2-1 TRBD2 few TRBV27 CASSLSGGGNNEQFF TGTGCCAGCAGCCTGAGCGGGGGGGGGAACAATGAGCAGTTCTTC
TRBJ2-5 TRBD1 NA TRBV7-9 CASSLIGTGSQETQYF TGTGCCAGCAGCTTAATCGGGACAGGGAGTCAAGAGACCCAGTACTTC
TRBJ2-7 TRBD1 few TRBV6-5 CASRWDRYLGEQYF TGTGCCAGCAGATGGGACAGGTACCTCGGCGAGCAGTACTTC
TRBJ2-7 TRBD2 NA TRBV5-6 CASSWTSASNYEQYF TGTGCCAGCAGCTGGACTAGCGCGTCCAACTACGAGCAGTACTTC
TRBJ2-7 TRBD2 once TRBV4-1 CASSQGGLAGLFMSYEQYF TGCGCCAGCAGCCAAGGAGGACTAGCGGGCCTTTTTATGTCCTACGAGCAGTACTTC
TRBJ2-7 NA NA TRBV6-1 CASSDRDYEQYF TGTGCCAGCAGTGACAGGGACTACGAGCAGTACTTC
TRBJ2-3 NA few TRBV11-3 CASSLGLYGGPTDTQYF TGTGCCAGCAGCTTAGGGCTGTATGGCGGTCCCACAGATACGCAGTATTTT
TRBJ2-5 TRBD2 NA TRBV5-4 CASSPTRGGSETQYF TGTGCCAGCAGCCCAACGCGGGGGGGATCGGAGACCCAGTACTTC
TRBJ1-4 TRBD1 NA TRBV9 CASSINRGRGEKLFF TGTGCCAGCAGCATAAACAGGGGAAGGGGTGAAAAACTGTTTTTT
TRBJ2-1 TRBD2 NA TRBV7-9 CASSSRLAGGVYNEQFF TGTGCCAGCAGCTCAAGACTAGCGGGAGGGGTCTACAATGAGCAGTTCTTC
TRBJ2-1 NA NA TRBV4-3 CASSQGGSSYNEQFF TGCGCCAGCAGCCAAGGCGGAAGCTCCTACAATGAGCAGTTCTTC
TRBJ1-2 NA NA TRBV18 CASSRDRDYGYTF TGTGCCAGCTCACGAGACAGAGACTATGGCTACACCTTC
TRBJ1-1 NA NA TRBV15 CATSLGHLKNTEAFF TGTGCCACCAGCTTAGGACATCTGAAGAACACTGAAGCTTTCTTT
TRBJ2-1 TRBD2 few TRBV5-1 CASSPRTSGNEQFF TGCGCCAGCAGCCCCCGGACTAGCGGCAATGAGCAGTTCTTC
TRBJ2-2 TRBD2 NA TRBV5-1 CASSLAGTSGPTGELFF TGCGCCAGCAGCTTAGCCGGGACTAGCGGTCCTACCGGGGAGCTGTTTTTT
TRBJ2-3 TRBD1 NA TRBV9 CASSGTGSADTQYF TGTGCCAGCAGCGGGACAGGGTCTGCAGATACGCAGTATTTT
TRBJ2-5 NA few TRBV11-2 CASSRDNQETQYF TGTGCCAGCAGCAGGGACAACCAAGAGACCCAGTACTTC
TRBJ2-7 TRBD1 NA TRBV15 CATCRRGQGYEQYF TGTGCCACCTGCCGCAGGGGACAGGGCTACGAGCAGTACTTC
TRBJ1-2 TRBD1 NA TRBV10-3 CATAPTGGSGYTF TGTGCCACGGCCCCGACAGGGGGAAGTGGCTACACCTTC
TRBJ1-2 TRBD1 NA TRBV9 CASSTLDRGVYGYTF TGTGCCAGCAGCACCCTGGACAGGGGAGTCTATGGCTACACCTTC
TRBJ1-1 NA few TRBV10-3 CAISESRQEAFF TGTGCCATCAGTGAGTCGAGGCAGGAAGCTTTCTTT
TRBJ1-5 TRBD1 NA TRBV12-5 CASGLPTTGMDQPQNF TGTGCTAGTGGTTTGCCTACGACAGGGATGGATCAGCCCCAGAATTTT
TRBJ1-1 NA NA TRBV5-6 CASSSARTGLNTEAFF TGTGCCAGCAGCTCCGCCAGAACAGGGTTGAACACTGAAGCTTTCTTT
TRBJ2-3 TRBD2 few TRBV30 CAWRPGTSGTDTQYF TGTGCCTGGAGGCCGGGGACTAGCGGCACAGATACGCAGTATTTT